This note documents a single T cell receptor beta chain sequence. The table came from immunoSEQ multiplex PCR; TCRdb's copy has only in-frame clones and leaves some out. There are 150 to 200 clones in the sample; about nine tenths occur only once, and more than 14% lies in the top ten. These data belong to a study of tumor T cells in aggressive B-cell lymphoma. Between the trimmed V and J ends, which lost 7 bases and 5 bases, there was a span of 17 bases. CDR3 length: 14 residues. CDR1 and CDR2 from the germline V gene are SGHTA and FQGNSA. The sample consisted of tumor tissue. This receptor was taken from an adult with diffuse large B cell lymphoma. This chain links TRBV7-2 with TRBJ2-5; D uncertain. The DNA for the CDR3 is TGTGCCAGCACCCTGGGTCCTGGTAGCGAGACCCAGTACTTC. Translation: CASTLGPGSETQYF.